This record concerns one T cell receptor beta chain sequence. A few counts support this clone. Its antigen remains undetermined. Per-base qualities were not stored, and no clone one base away is much larger. Lesional scalp punch biopsies and peripheral blood were obtained from alopecia areata patients. After PBMCs were isolated by density centrifugation and stained for CD3, CD4 and CD8, a FACSAria was used to sort CD4+ and CD8+ T cells. The library was generated by the immunoSEQ multiplex PCR assay. For TCR sequencing, RNA was extracted from every sample and reverse transcribed into cDNA to serve as template. First-strand cDNA was synthesized with SuperScript III using a 2:1 mix of oligo-dT and random hexamers. A synthetic immune receptor repertoire was used to gauge amplification bias, and whatever bias remained was removed computationally. Per the source publication's procedure: Raw reads were preprocessed for error removal, and CDR3 was defined according to IMGT conventions as running from the conserved cysteine to phenylalanine. To get clonality, Shannon entropy was normalized by log2 of the number of productive unique TCRs and the result was subtracted from 1. Whether each scalp clone was CD4 or CD8 was inferred by checking scalp TCRbeta sequences against the CD4 and CD8 repertoires from sorted blood. What TCRdb holds here is the immuneACCESS table cut down to in-frame rearrangements. Part of the clones is not present; checked against another copy, under half of the missing clones reflect an unresolved V gene, and the others are unexplained. For V, J and clone size, that table is used; D and trimming come from the DNA. The sample table contains about 150,000 clones; only one count was recorded for 45% to 60% of them. In total, the top ten clones hold approximately 6.6% of the sample.

This sample was included in a study of CD8+ T cells in alopecia areata (dated by TCRdb to 2016 to 2019). Some background on the complete study: Treated patients were enrolled in an open-label pilot trial of oral tofacitinib at 5 to 10 mg twice daily for moderate-to-severe alopecia areata. To study T cell clonal expansion in alopecia areata, the researchers applied high-throughput TCRbeta sequencing to both the C3H/HeJ mouse model and human patients. Patients on tofacitinib were biopsied at baseline and after 4 and 24 weeks of treatment, and several of the patients also had a later scalp biopsy. Amplification of TCRbeta CDR3 regions was done by immunoSEQ multiplex PCR using 35 Vbeta forward primers and 13 Jbeta reverse primers. RNA was extracted with the PAXgene miRNA kit for fixed scalp, the miRNeasy kit for PBMCs, and the RNeasy kit for mouse skin. Patients received tofacitinib for 6 to 18 months and were then followed off drug for 6 months to check for delayed response and recurrence. Scalp tissue and sorted CD4+ and CD8+ peripheral blood T cells from patchy and totalis/universalis alopecia areata patients and from healthy controls were covered by human TCRbeta sequencing. Scalp clonality was compared across normal scalp (n=4), patchy alopecia areata scalp (n=8), and alopecia totalis/universalis scalp (n=8). Study-wide findings and limitations: Higher clonality and more expanded CD8+ clones were observed in lesional scalp than in normal scalp, particularly in alopecia totalis/universalis, a finding suggestive of antigenic drive. TCR sequences shared between patients were less clear than in mice, possibly partly because of HLA diversity in the patient population. Unlike mouse skin, where gammadelta T cells dominate, normal human skin contains resident alphabeta T cells that get sequenced too, which complicates analysis of the scalp TCR repertoire.

Trimming removed 3 bases from V and 3 bases from J, leaving 8 bases between the germline ends. Sequences SEHNR (CDR1) and FQNEAQ (CDR2) are obtained from the germline V gene (reference sequence). The CDR3 runs 13 residues from the cysteine to the phenylalanine. The DNA shown is the 39-base CDR3, in frame from base 1. In this chain, TRBV7-9 is recombined with TRBJ1-2; there is no confident call for the D gene. This receptor was taken from a human donor with alopecia areata. Sequenced: CD4+ T cells sorted from blood. At the DNA level, the sequence is TGTGCCAGCAGCTTCGGGGTTGACTATGGCTACACCTTC. It codes for CASSFGVDYGYTF.